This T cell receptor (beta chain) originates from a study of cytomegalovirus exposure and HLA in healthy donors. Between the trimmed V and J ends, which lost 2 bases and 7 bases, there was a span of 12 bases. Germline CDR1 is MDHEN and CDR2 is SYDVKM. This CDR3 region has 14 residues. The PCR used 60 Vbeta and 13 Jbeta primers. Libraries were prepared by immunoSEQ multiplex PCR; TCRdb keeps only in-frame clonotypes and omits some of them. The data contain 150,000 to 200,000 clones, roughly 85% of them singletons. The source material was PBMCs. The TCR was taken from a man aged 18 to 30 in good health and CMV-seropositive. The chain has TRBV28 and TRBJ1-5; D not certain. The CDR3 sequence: CASSLGLRGQPQHF. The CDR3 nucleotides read TGTGCCAGCAGTTTAGGCTTAAGAGGCCAGCCCCAGCATTTT.